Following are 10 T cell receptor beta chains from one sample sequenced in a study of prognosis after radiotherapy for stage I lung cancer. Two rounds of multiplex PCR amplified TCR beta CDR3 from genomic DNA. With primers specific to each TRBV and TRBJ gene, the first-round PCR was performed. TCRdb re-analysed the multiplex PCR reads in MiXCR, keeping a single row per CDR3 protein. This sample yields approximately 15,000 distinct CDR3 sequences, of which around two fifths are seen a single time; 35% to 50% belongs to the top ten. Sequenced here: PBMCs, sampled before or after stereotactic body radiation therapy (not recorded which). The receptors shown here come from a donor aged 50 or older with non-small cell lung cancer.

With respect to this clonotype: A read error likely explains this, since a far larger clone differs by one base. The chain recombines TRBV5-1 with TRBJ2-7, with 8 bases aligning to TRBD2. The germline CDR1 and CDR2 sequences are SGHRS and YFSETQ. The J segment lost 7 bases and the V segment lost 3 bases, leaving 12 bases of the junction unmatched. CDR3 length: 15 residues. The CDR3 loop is CASSWLPSGHNEQYF. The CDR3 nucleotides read TGCGCCAGCAGCTGGCTCCCTAGCGGGCACAATGAGCAGTACTTC. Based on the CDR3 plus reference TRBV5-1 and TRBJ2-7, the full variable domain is KAGVTQTPRYLIKTRGQQVTLSCSPISGHRSVSWYQQTPGQGLQFLFEYFSETQRNKGNFPGRFSGRQFSNSRSEMNVSTLELGDSALYLCASSWLPSGHNEQYFGPGTRLTVT.

CDR3 DNA sequence: TGCAGTGCTTCACTAGCGGGAGGGCCAGGAGATACGCAGTATTTT. The encoded protein is CSASLAGGPGDTQYF. V gene TRBV20-1 combines with J gene TRBJ2-3, with TRBD2 matching 13 bases. Looked up from germline, CDR1 is DFQATT and CDR2 is SNEGSKA (reference sequence). Trimming at V came to 5 bases and at J to 5 bases, leaving 7 bases not matched to a gene. The CDR3 runs to 15 residues.

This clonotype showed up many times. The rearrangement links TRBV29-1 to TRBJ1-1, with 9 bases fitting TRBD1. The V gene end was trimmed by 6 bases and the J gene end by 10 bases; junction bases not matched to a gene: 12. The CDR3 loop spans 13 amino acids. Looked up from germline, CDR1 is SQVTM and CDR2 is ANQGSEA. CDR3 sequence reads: CSVRGGTGPGAFF. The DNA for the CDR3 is TGCAGCGTCCGAGGCGGGACAGGGCCTGGAGCTTTCTTT.

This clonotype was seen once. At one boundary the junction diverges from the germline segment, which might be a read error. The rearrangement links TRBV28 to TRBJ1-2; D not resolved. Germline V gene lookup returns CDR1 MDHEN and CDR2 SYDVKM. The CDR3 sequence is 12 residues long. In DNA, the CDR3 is TGTGCCAGCAGCTCAATATCTAAGGGCTGCACCTTC. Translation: CASSSISKGCTF.

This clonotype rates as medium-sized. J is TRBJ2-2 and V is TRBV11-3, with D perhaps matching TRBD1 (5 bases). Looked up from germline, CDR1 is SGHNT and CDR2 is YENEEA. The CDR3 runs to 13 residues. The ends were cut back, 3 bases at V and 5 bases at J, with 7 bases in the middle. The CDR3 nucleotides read TGTGCCAGCAGCTTTCAGGGAACCGGGGAGCTGTTTTTT. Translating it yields CASSFQGTGELFF.

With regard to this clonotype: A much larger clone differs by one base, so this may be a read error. The CDR3 region is CASNQASRPEAFF. The CDR3 coding sequence is TGTGCCAGCAACCAAGCCAGCCGGCCTGAAGCTTTCTTT. This rearrangement joins TRBV3-1 to TRBJ1-1; D gene ambiguous. The CDR3 length is 13 residues. Germline V gene sequence: CDR1 LGHDT, CDR2 YNNKEL (reference sequence).

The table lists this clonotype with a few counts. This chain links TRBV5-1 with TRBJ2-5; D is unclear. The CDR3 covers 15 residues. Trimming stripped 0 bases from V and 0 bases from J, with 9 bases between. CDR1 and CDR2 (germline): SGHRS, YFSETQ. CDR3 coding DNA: TGCGCCAGCAGCTTGGAAGACCCGTACCAAGAGACCCAGTACTTC. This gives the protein CASSLEDPYQETQYF.

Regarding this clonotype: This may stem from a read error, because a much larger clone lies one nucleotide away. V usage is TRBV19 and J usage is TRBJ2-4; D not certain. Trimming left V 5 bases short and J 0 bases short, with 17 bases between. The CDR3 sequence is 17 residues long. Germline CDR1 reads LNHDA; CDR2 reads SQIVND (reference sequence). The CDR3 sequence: CASSPETWRIAKNIQYF. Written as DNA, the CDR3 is TGTGCCAGTAGTCCAGAGACATGGCGAATAGCCAAAAACATTCAGTACTTC.

The DNA of the CDR3 is TGTGCCAGCAGTTACTCGGGCTCTGGAAACACCATATATTTT. Its translation: CASSYSGSGNTIYF. The chain is built from TRBV6-5 and TRBJ1-3; no definite D call. V was cut by 0 bases and J by 0 bases, with 3 bases left in between. From germline, CDR1 is MNHEY and CDR2 SVGAGI. The CDR3 sequence is 14 residues long.

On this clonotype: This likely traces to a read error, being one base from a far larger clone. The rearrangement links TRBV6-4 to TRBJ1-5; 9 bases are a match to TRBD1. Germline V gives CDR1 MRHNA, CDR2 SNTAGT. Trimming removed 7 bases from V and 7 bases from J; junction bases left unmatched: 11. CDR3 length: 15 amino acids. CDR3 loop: CASTLWDRDDQPQHF. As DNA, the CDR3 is TGTGCCAGCACGCTATGGGACAGGGACGACCAGCCCCAGCATTTT.